One sample yielded the 21 T cell receptor beta chains listed below, sequenced in a study of blood T cell repertoires in COVID-19. Assay: immunoSEQ multiplex PCR; the TCRdb copy retains only in-frame clones and omits some. The data show 200,000 to 250,000 clones, about 88% seen once. The specimen was peripheral blood. These receptors were collected from a man between 45 and 60 years old with COVID-19, enrolled during active disease.

The rearrangement joins TRBV24-1 to TRBJ1-2; D not certain. With 3 bases removed from V and 8 bases from J, the gap between germline ends came to 6 bases. Germline loops: CDR1 KGHDR, CDR2 SFDVKD. CDR3 length: 11 residues. CDR3 sequence reads: CATSDPAGYTF. DNA of the CDR3: TGTGCCACCAGTGATCCAGCGGGCTACACCTTC.

V and J are TRBV2 and TRBJ1-2; TRBD1 aligns across 8 bases. This CDR3 contains 14 residues. The ends lost 2 bases at V and 3 bases at J; junction bases unmatched: 2. The germline V gene has CDR1 SNHLY and CDR2 FYNNEI. The CDR3 DNA sequence: TGTGCCAGCAGTGAACAGGGGGCTGACTATGGCTACACCTTC. Its protein is CASSEQGADYGYTF.

This clone was seen ten or more times. The genes are TRBV7-6 and TRBJ1-4; weak D call: TRBD1 (6 bases). CDR3 length equals 16 residues. Looked up from germline, CDR1 is SGHVS and CDR2 is FNYEAQ. The germline V and J ends were trimmed by 5 bases and 7 bases, with 20 bases remaining between them. In DNA form, the CDR3 reads TGTGCCAGCAGCGCGGGGGCAGAACGGTTTACTGAAAAACTGTTTTTT. Residues: CASSAGAERFTEKLFF.

The V and J genes are TRBV2 and TRBJ2-1; 12 bases map to TRBD2. The V segment lost 2 bases and the J segment 2 bases; nucleotides outside the gene matches: 1. Germline CDR1 SNHLY, CDR2 FYNNEI. The CDR3 is 16 amino acids. The CDR3 nucleotides read TGTGCCAGCAGTGAACCTAGCGGGGGGGCCTACAATGAGCAGTTCTTC. Translated: CASSEPSGGAYNEQFF.

The CDR3 DNA is TGTGCCAGCAGCTTCACAGGGGGCTACACCTTC. Translated, it gives CASSFTGGYTF. V and J are TRBV5-6 and TRBJ1-2; tentatively, D is TRBD1 (6 bases). Trimming pared 2 bases from V and 8 bases from J, leaving 7 bases between. CDR1 is SGHDT, CDR2 YYEEEE, per germline. This CDR3 is built from 11 residues.

The chain joins TRBV9 to TRBJ2-5, with a weak D call TRBD1 (5 bases). The CDR3 has 12 amino acids. The V and J ends lost 1 base and 4 bases respectively, with 5 bases between them. Germline values: CDR1 SGDLS, CDR2 YYNGEE. The CDR3 sequence: CASSVRGETQYF. The DNA of the CDR3 is TGTGCCAGCAGCGTAAGGGGAGAGACCCAGTACTTC.

The CDR3 reads CASRFGAGRFSNQPQHF. The CDR3 DNA follows: TGTGCCAGCCGCTTTGGGGCAGGAAGATTTAGCAATCAGCCCCAGCATTTT. The V call is TRBV6-4, the J call TRBJ1-5; perhaps TRBD1 as D (5 bases). CDR3 length equals 17 residues. V lost 8 bases and J lost 0, with 20 bases in between. Germline CDR1 and CDR2: MRHNA and SNTAGT.

The CDR3 sequence is CATSEPPGQGFYNEQFF. CDR3 DNA sequence: TGTGCCACCAGTGAGCCTCCGGGACAGGGGTTCTACAATGAGCAGTTCTTC. The chain employs TRBV24-1 and TRBJ2-1; 10 bases line up with TRBD1. Germline CDR1 and CDR2: KGHDR and SFDVKD. The CDR3 covers 17 residues. Trimming cost V 4 bases and J 3 bases; bases outside gene matches: 8.

The chain couples TRBV6-5 to TRBJ2-1, with TRBD1 matching over 8 bases. This CDR3 is 14 amino acids long. The J segment lost 3 bases and the V segment lost 2 bases, leaving 0 bases of the junction unmatched. CDR1 is MNHEY, CDR2 SVGAGI, per germline. The CDR3: CASSYDRGYNEQFF. The CDR3 region has the DNA TGTGCCAGCAGTTACGACAGGGGCTACAATGAGCAGTTCTTC.

This chain joins TRBV27 and TRBJ2-1; 10 bases match TRBD1. The J segment lost 7 bases and the V segment lost 10 bases, leaving 13 bases of the junction unmatched. Germline assignment: CDR1 MNHEY and CDR2 SMNVEV (reference sequence). CDR3 size: 15 residues. The CDR3 coding sequence is TGTGCCATCATACTACCCGGGGACAGGGGTAATGAGCAGTTCTTC. This gives the protein CAIILPGDRGNEQFF.

This clone has a single count. The V and J genes are TRBV7-6 and TRBJ1-3; TRBD1 aligns across 9 bases. Germline V gives CDR1 SGHVS, CDR2 FNYEAQ. The V segment lost 2 bases and the J segment 4 bases; nucleotides outside the gene matches: 12. The CDR3 spans 18 residues. The CDR3 sequence: CASSLLPGQGTFGNTIYF. CDR3 bases: TGTGCCAGCAGCTTACTACCGGGACAGGGAACGTTCGGAAACACCATATATTTT.

The chain recombines TRBV6-2 or TRBV6-3 with TRBJ2-1, with a possible D match to TRBD2 (6 bases). V lost 6 bases and J lost 10, with 13 bases in between. Germline V CDR1 and CDR2: MNHEY, SVGEGT. CDR3 length equals 12 residues. In nucleotides, the CDR3 is TGTGCCAGCAGCCGGGACTTCTGGGAGCAGTTCTTC. It yields the protein CASSRDFWEQFF.

The V and J genes are TRBV29-1 and TRBJ2-1; 9 bases fit TRBD1. The junction had 1 base not matched to a gene; V was cut back by 6 bases and J by 4 bases. CDR1 SQVTM and CDR2 ANQGSEA come from the germline V gene. The CDR3 covers 12 residues. The CDR3 DNA sequence: TGCAGCGTGGGACAGGGTTACAATGAGCAGTTCTTC. It yields the protein CSVGQGYNEQFF.

J is TRBJ1-2 and V is TRBV5-4, with 8 bases fitting TRBD1. Germline values: CDR1 SGHNT, CDR2 YYREEE (reference sequence). The ends lost 4 bases at V and 3 bases at J; junction bases unmatched: 11. This CDR3 has 16 residues. Written as DNA, the CDR3 is TGTGCCAGCAGCCCATTCGGCCAGGGGGCAGACTATGGCTACACCTTC. Translation: CASSPFGQGADYGYTF. The whole variable domain, remainder taken from reference TRBV5-4 and TRBJ1-2, is ETGVTQSPTHLIKTRGQQVTLRCSSQSGHNTVSWYQQALGQGPQFIFQYYREEENGRGNFPPRFSGLQFPNYSSELNVNALELDDSALYLCASSPFGQGADYGYTFGSGTRLTVV.

This clone was counted only a few times. V is TRBV7-9 and J is TRBJ1-6; 7 nucleotides agree with TRBD1. J gave up 10 bases and V 5 bases, and 11 bases lay outside the gene matches. The CDR3 is 15 amino acids. Germline values: CDR1 SEHNR, CDR2 FQNEAQ (reference sequence). This CDR3 reads CASSATGNFESPLHF. CDR3 nucleotide sequence: TGTGCCAGCAGCGCGACAGGGAACTTTGAATCACCCCTCCACTTT.

V usage is TRBV9 and J usage is TRBJ2-6; D gene uncertain. This CDR3 has 15 residues. Trimming stripped 0 bases from V and 3 bases from J, with 7 bases between. Germline V CDR1 and CDR2: SGDLS, YYNGEE. The CDR3 coding sequence is TGTGCCAGCAGCGTAGCGAGCCATGGGGCCAACGTCCTGACTTTC. Encoded protein: CASSVASHGANVLTF.

The V gene is TRBV11-2, the J gene TRBJ2-3; a weak D match, TRBD2 (6 bases). V lost 0 bases to trimming and J lost 0 bases, with 10 bases between them. Germline lookup yields CDR1 SGHAT and CDR2 FQNNGV. This CDR3 region has 16 residues. The CDR3 reads CASSLDGGRSTDTQYF. CDR3 DNA sequence: TGTGCCAGCAGCTTAGACGGGGGACGGAGCACAGATACGCAGTATTTT.

This chain joins TRBV19 and TRBJ2-3; 8 nucleotides line up with TRBD2. The V segment lost 5 bases and the J segment 0 bases; nucleotides outside the gene matches: 4. The CDR3 has 15 residues. The germline V gene encodes CDR1 LNHDA and CDR2 SQIVND (reference sequence). Here the CDR3 reads CASSRSSGSTDTQYF. As DNA, the CDR3 is TGTGCCAGTAGTCGGTCTAGCGGGAGCACAGATACGCAGTATTTT.

The chain combines TRBV4-1 with TRBJ2-2; 7 nucleotides align to TRBD1. The length of the CDR3 is 17 residues. Germline V gene sequence: CDR1 MGHRA, CDR2 YSYEKL. V was clipped by 3 bases and J by 2 bases; unmatched bases: 9. The DNA for the CDR3 is TGCGCCAGCAGCCAGGGCCAGGGGGTCGTAAACACCGGGGAGCTGTTTTTT. This codes for CASSQGQGVVNTGELFF.

This chain joins TRBV7-9 and TRBJ2-1, with D perhaps TRBD1 (5 bases). In germline, CDR1 is SEHNR, CDR2 FQNEAQ (reference sequence). The CDR3 runs 16 residues. The V gene lost 1 base and the J gene lost 5 bases, with 15 bases spanning the gap. DNA for the CDR3: TGTGCCAGCAGCTTAGGTATCCAGGGCGACCACAATGAGCAGTTCTTC. The encoded protein is CASSLGIQGDHNEQFF.

This clone was observed a handful of times. The chain joins TRBV7-9 to TRBJ2-3; 11 bases agree with TRBD2. The J segment lost 6 bases and the V segment lost 1 base, leaving 3 bases of the junction unmatched. Germline V gene data show CDR1 as SEHNR and CDR2 as FQNEAQ (reference sequence). There are 15 residues in the CDR3. For the CDR3, the DNA is TGTGCCAGCAGCTTAGTAGCGGGGGGGCCCGATACGCAGTATTTT. Translating gives CASSLVAGGPDTQYF.